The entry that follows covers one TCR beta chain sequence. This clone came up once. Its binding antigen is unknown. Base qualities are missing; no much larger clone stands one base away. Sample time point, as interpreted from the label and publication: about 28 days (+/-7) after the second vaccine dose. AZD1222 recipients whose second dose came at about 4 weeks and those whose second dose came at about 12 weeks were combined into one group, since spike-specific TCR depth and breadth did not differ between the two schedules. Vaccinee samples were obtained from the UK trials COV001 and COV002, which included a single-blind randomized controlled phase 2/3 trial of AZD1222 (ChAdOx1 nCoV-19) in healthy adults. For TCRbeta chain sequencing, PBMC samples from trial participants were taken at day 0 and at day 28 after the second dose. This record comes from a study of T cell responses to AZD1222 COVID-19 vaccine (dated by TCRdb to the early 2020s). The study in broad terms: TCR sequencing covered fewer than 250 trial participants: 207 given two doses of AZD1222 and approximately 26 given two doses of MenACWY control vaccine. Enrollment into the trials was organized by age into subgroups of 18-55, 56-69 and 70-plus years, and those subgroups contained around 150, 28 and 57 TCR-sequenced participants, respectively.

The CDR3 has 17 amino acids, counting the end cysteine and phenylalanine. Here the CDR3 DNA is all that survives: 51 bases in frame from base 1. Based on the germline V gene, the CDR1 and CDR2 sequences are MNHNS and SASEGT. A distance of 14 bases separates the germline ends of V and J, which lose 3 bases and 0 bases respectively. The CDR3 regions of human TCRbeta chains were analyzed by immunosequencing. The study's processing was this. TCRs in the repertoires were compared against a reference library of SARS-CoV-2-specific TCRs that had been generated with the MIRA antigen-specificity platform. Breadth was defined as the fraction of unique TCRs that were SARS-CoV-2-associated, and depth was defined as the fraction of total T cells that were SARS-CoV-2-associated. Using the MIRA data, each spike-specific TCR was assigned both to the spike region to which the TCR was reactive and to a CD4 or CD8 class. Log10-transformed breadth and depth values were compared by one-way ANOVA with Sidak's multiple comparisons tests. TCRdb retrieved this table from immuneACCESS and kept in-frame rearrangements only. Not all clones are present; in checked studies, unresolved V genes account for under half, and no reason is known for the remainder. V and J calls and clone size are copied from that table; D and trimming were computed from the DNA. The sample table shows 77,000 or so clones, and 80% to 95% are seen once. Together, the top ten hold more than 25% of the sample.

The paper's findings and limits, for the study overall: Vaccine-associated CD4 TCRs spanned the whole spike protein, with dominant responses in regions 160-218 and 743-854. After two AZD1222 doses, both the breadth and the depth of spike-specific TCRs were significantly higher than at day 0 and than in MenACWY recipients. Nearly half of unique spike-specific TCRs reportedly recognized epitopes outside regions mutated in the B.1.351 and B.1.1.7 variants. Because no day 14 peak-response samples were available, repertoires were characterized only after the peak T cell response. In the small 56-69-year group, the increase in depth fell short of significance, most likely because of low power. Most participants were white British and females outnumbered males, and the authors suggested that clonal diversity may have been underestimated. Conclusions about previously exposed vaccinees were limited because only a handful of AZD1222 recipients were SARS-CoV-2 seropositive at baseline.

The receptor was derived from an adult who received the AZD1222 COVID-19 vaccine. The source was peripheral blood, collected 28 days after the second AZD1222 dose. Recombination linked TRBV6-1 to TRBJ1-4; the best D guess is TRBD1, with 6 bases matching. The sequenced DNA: TGTGCCAGCAGTGAGACAGGCAGGATGTCAACTAATGAAAAACTGTTTTTT. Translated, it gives CASSETGRMSTNEKLFF.